Listed below are T cell receptor beta chains from one sample, sequenced in a study of blood T cell repertoires in COVID-19. Profiling relied on immunoSEQ multiplex PCR, and the TCRdb table lists in-frame clones only, not all of them. The sample contains approximately 44,000 clones, around 90% of which appear only once. The sample consisted of peripheral blood. The receptors here all came from a man between 60 and 75 years old with acute or convalescent COVID-19. The CDR3 runs from the conserved cysteine through the conserved F or W. D genes are given only for firm matches. A row's size may be missing; if present it is once, few, many or a size class.

d_call	clone_size	j_call	v_call	cdr3_nt	cdr3_aa
TRBD2	few	TRBJ2-3	TRBV5-1	TGCGCCAGCAGCTTGGGGACTAGCGGGGGGGATACGCAGTATTTT	CASSLGTSGGDTQYF
NA	NA	TRBJ2-5	TRBV6-5	TGTGCCAGCAGCCACCCAAAACAGGAGACCCAGTACTTC	CASSHPKQETQYF
TRBD1	medium-sized	TRBJ2-3	TRBV7-9	TGTGCCAGCAGCTTAAAAAGGCCAGGGGGTACAGATACGCAGTATTTT	CASSLKRPGGTDTQYF
NA	NA	TRBJ1-2	TRBV16	TGTGCCAGCAGCCAGGGAGTTAACTATGGCTACACCTTC	CASSQGVNYGYTF
NA	NA	TRBJ1-2	TRBV30	TGTGCCTGGACACAGCTCTACTATGGCTACACCTTC	CAWTQLYYGYTF
TRBD2	NA	TRBJ2-7	TRBV25-1	TGTGCCAGCGCTAGCGGGAGCTCCTACGAGCAGTACTTC	CASASGSSYEQYF
NA	NA	TRBJ1-1	TRBV6-1	TGTGCCAGCAGTGAAGTCCCCAGGAACACTGAAGCTTTCTTT	CASSEVPRNTEAFF
NA	NA	TRBJ1-3	TRBV11-2	TGTGCCAGCAGCTCTCTTGACACCATATATTTT	CASSSLDTIYF
NA	NA	TRBJ2-5	TRBV5-6	TGTGCCAGCAGCCCTACCGCGGGGGAGACCCAGTACTTC	CASSPTAGETQYF
NA	NA	TRBJ1-1	TRBV27	TGTGCCAGCAGACCGACCGGGGGGGCGAACACTGAAGCTTTCTTT	CASRPTGGANTEAFF